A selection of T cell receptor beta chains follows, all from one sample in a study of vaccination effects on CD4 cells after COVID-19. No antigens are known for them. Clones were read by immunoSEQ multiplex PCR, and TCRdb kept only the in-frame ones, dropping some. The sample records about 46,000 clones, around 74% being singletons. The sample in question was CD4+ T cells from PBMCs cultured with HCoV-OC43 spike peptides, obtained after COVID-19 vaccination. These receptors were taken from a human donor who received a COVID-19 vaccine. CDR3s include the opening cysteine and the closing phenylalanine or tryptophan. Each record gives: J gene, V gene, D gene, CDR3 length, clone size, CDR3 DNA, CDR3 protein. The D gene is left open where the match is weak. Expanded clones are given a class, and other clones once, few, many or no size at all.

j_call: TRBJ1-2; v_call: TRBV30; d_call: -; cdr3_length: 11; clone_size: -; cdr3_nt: TGTGCCTGGACAGGATTAAATGGCTACACCTTC; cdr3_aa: CAWTGLNGYTF
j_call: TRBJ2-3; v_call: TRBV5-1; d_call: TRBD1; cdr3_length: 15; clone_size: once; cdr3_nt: TGCGCCAGCAGCTCCGGACAGGGCGGCACAGATACGCAGTATTTT; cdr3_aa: CASSSGQGGTDTQYF
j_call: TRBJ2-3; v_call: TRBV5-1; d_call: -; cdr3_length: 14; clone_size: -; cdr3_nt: TGCGCCAGCAGAACAGGGGGGGGAGGAGATACGCAGTATTTT; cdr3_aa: CASRTGGGGDTQYF
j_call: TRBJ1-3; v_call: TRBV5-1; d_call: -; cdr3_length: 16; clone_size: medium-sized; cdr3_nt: TGCGCCAGCAGCTTGGCATCCCGGTTTTCTGGAAACACCATATATTTT; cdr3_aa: CASSLASRFSGNTIYF
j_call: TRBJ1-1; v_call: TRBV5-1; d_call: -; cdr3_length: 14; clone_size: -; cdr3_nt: TGCGCCAGCTCGAGCGACGGGTTGAACACTGAAGCTTTCTTT; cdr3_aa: CASSSDGLNTEAFF
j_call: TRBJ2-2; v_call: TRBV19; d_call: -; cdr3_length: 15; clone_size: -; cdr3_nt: TGTGCCAGTACCTCGAGGGGGAGCGACACCGGGGAGCTGTTTTTT; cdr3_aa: CASTSRGSDTGELFF
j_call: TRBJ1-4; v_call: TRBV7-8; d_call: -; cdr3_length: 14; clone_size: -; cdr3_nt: TGTGCCAGCCGGAAAAGGGACAAAAAAGAAAAACTGTTTTTT; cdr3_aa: CASRKRDKKEKLFF
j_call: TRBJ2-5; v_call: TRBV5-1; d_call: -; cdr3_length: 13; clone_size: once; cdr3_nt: TGCGCCAGCAGCTTTGTAGCGGCGGAGACCCAGTACTTC; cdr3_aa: CASSFVAAETQYF
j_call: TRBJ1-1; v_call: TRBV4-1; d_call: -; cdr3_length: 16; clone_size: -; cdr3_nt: TGCGCCAGCAGCCTCCTGGTCAAGACGGACTACACTGAAGCTTTCTTT; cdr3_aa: CASSLLVKTDYTEAFF
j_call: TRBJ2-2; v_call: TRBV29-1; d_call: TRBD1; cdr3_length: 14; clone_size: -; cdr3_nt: TGCAGCGGCCAGGGACAGGGGAACACCGGGGAGCTGTTTTTT; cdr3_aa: CSGQGQGNTGELFF
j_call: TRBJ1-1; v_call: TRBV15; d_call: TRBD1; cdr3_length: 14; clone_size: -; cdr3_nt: TGTGCCACCAGCACCCCCGAAAGGGGGCCTGAAGCTTTCTTT; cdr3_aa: CATSTPERGPEAFF
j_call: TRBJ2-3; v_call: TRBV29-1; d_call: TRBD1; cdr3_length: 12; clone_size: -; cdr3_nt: TGCAGCGTTCGACAGGGCGCAGATACGCAGTATTTT; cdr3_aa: CSVRQGADTQYF
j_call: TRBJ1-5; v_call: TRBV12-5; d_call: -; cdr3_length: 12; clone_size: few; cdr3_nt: TGTGCTAGTGGTTCGCAGGGTCAGCCCCAGCATTTT; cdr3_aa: CASGSQGQPQHF
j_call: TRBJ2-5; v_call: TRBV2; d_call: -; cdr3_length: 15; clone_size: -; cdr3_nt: TGTGCCAGCAGTGAAGGTCGGCTCAGGCAAGAGACCCAGTACTTC; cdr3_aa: CASSEGRLRQETQYF
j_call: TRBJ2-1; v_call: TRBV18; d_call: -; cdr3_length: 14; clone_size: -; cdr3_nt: TGTGCCAGCTGCGGGGATCCTGCCTACAATGAGCAGTTCTTC; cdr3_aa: CASCGDPAYNEQFF
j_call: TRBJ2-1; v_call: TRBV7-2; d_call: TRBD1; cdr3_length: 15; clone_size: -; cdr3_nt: TGTGCCAGCAGCCCAGGGGGACAGGGTAGGAATGAGCAGTTCTTC; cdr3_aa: CASSPGGQGRNEQFF